The next 28 T cell receptor beta chains were all read from a single sample in a study of T-cell reconstitution after alpha-beta-depleted transplantation in children. Unique molecular identifiers tagged the TCRbeta library. TCRdb itself ran the PCR reads through MiXCR, one entry per CDR3 protein. The table has roughly 790,000 distinct CDR3 sequences, approximately 15% seen once. The source material was PBMCs, mostly from graft donor cells, sampled 360 days after TCRalphabeta/CD19-depleted stem cell transplant. Receptors were obtained from a male patient aged 10 to 17 who had a stem cell transplant for acute lymphoblastic leukemia, so the T cells may come from the graft donor.

This clonotype was seen more than once but under ten times. The V call is TRBV29-1, the J call TRBJ2-7, with D unresolved. The germline gives CDR1 SQVTM, CDR2 ANQGSEA. V dropped 4 bases and J dropped 1 base, with 14 bases sitting between them. The CDR3 extends over 14 amino acids. The CDR3 DNA reads as TGCAGCGTTGTCCAGGACCGGCAGTCCTACGAGCAGTACTTC. Translation: CSVVQDRQSYEQYF.

The chain carries TRBV29-1 and TRBJ2-1; TRBD2 is a possible D gene (5 bases). CDR1 SQVTM and CDR2 ANQGSEA come from the germline V gene. With 3 bases removed from V and 6 bases from J, the gap between germline ends came to 9 bases. The CDR3 contains 12 residues. CDR3: CSVEVGSNEQFF. CDR3 DNA sequence: TGCAGCGTTGAGGTAGGGAGCAATGAGCAGTTCTTC.

There are a few counts of this clonotype. As DNA, the CDR3 is TGTGCCAGCAGCTCTACACGGTTGGGAGGGACTGAAGCTTTCTTT. Protein: CASSSTRLGGTEAFF. The rearrangement joins TRBV7-2 to TRBJ1-1; D is unresolved. V lost 4 bases, J lost 5 bases, and 17 bases lay in between. The CDR3 is made up of 15 amino acids. Germline CDR1 reads SGHTA; CDR2 reads FQGNSA.

This clonotype occurred a few times. This could be a read error, since a much larger clone is one nucleotide away. V and J are TRBV3-1 and TRBJ2-7; D gene uncertain. The ends were cut back, 2 bases at V and 2 bases at J, with 4 bases in the middle. Germline V lookup: CDR1 LGHDT, CDR2 YNNKEL (reference sequence). This CDR3 has 12 amino acids. The CDR3 here is CASSQIPYEQYF. CDR3 bases: TGTGCCAGCAGCCAAATCCCCTACGAGCAGTACTTC.

In this sample, this clonotype turned up a few times. The CDR3 DNA sequence: TGTGCCAGCAAGGACAGAATTTTCGACGAGCAGTACTTC. Its protein product is CASKDRIFDEQYF. The genes are TRBV2 and TRBJ2-7, with D perhaps matching TRBD1 (6 bases). The germline gives CDR1 SNHLY, CDR2 FYNNEI. Trimming cost V 7 bases and J 5 bases, with 15 bases left between them. The CDR3 totals 13 residues.

The chain joins TRBV2 to TRBJ2-7; a weak D match, TRBD1 (6 bases). This CDR3 comprises 16 residues. Germline loops: CDR1 SNHLY, CDR2 FYNNEI. V was trimmed by 4 bases and J by 4 bases, leaving 20 bases between them. CDR3 region: CASSGTRDTILYEQYF. In nucleotides, the CDR3 is TGTGCCAGCAGTGGAACCCGGGACACCATACTTTACGAGCAGTACTTC.

In this sample, this clonotype turned up a few times. V usage is TRBV7-8 and J usage is TRBJ2-3, with 9 nucleotides matching TRBD2. The CDR3 runs to 19 residues. The J segment lost 2 bases and the V segment lost 1 base, leaving 13 bases of the junction unmatched. CDR1 is SGHVS, CDR2 FQNEAQ, per germline. CDR3 sequence (DNA): TGTGCCAGCAGCTTAGGACTGCTGAGAAGCGGGAGGACCACAGATACGCAGTATTTT. This gives the protein CASSLGLLRSGRTTDTQYF.

This chain links TRBV27 with TRBJ2-7; TRBD2 aligns across 10 bases. Germline CDR1 is MNHEY and CDR2 is SMNVEV (reference sequence). J gave up 2 bases and V 5 bases, and 9 bases lay outside the gene matches. The CDR3 is 16 residues long. The CDR3 DNA sequence: TGTGCCAGCAGTAACCCCAGAGCGGGAGGGCCCTACGAGCAGTACTTC. It translates to CASSNPRAGGPYEQYF.

The chain is built from TRBV20-1 and TRBJ2-3, with D tentatively TRBD2 (6 bases). Germline CDR1 and CDR2: DFQATT and SNEGSKA (reference sequence). Trimming took 1 base from V and 2 from J, leaving 19 bases between them. This CDR3 has 17 amino acids. In DNA, the CDR3 is TGCAGTGCTAGAGTTTGGGGACTCCGCGTGGTCACAGATACGCAGTATTTT. It specifies CSARVWGLRVVTDTQYF.

The chain combines TRBV18 with TRBJ2-1; D unresolved. Germline assignment: CDR1 KGHSH and CDR2 LQKENI. This CDR3 comprises 12 residues. Trimming took 3 bases from V and 10 from J, leaving 10 bases between them. This chain's CDR3 is CASSPASVEQFF. DNA for the CDR3: TGTGCCAGCTCACCGGCTTCCGTCGAGCAGTTCTTC.

This clonotype was detected only a few times. In nucleotides, the CDR3 is TGTGCCAGCAGCAACTGGGACGGGGCTTCTGGAAACACCATATATTTT. Encoded protein: CASSNWDGASGNTIYF. The J gene is TRBJ1-3, the V gene TRBV5-5; D might be TRBD1 (5 bases). CDR1 is SGHKS, CDR2 YYEKEE, per germline (reference sequence). V gave up 4 bases and J gave up 1 base, with 15 bases separating them. The CDR3 is 16 amino acids. The variable domain in full, completed from reference TRBV5-5 and TRBJ1-3, reads DAGVTQSPTHLIKTRGQQVTLRCSPISGHKSVSWYQQVLGQGPQFIFQYYEKEERGRGNFPDRFSARQFPNYSSELNVNALLLGDSALYLCASSNWDGASGNTIYFGEGSWLTVV.

This clonotype was seen at least ten times. The gene calls are TRBV5-1 and TRBJ2-3; 13 bases fit TRBD2. The J segment lost 1 base and the V segment lost 3 bases, leaving 2 bases of the junction unmatched. Per germline, CDR1 SGHRS and CDR2 YFSETQ. This CDR3 has 16 residues. The chain's CDR3 is CASSSGLAGGTDTQYF. CDR3 DNA: TGCGCCAGCAGCTCCGGACTAGCGGGAGGCACAGATACGCAGTATTTT. The whole variable domain, filled in from reference TRBV5-1 and TRBJ2-3, reads KAGVTQTPRYLIKTRGQQVTLSCSPISGHRSVSWYQQTPGQGLQFLFEYFSETQRNKGNFPGRFSGRQFSNSRSEMNVSTLELGDSALYLCASSSGLAGGTDTQYFGPGTRLTVL.

This clonotype appeared a few times. The chain carries TRBV4-2 and TRBJ2-6; 8 nucleotides align to TRBD1. There are 15 residues in the CDR3. CDR1 LGHNA and CDR2 YNFKEQ come from the germline V gene. Trimming removed 4 bases from V and 6 bases from J; junction bases left unmatched: 5. The chain's CDR3 is CASSPPTGEANVLTF. CDR3 nucleotide sequence: TGTGCCAGCAGCCCGCCGACAGGGGAGGCCAACGTCCTGACTTTC.

The chain combines TRBV4-1 with TRBJ2-1, with D perhaps matching TRBD1 (6 bases). This CDR3 contains 16 residues. V was pared by 3 bases and J by 15 bases, with 27 bases between. The germline V gene encodes CDR1 MGHRA and CDR2 YSYEKL. CDR3 nucleotide sequence: TGCGCCAGCAGCCAGGTACCGGGACAAATGTCGAGGCAGTGGTTCTTC. Protein sequence: CASSQVPGQMSRQWFF.

J is TRBJ2-7 and V is TRBV5-1; 8 bases fit TRBD1. The CDR3 sequence is 16 residues long. V trimming: 4 bases; J trimming: 0 bases; junction bases outside the gene matches: 9. Looked up from germline, CDR1 is SGHRS and CDR2 is YFSETQ. CDR3 nucleotide sequence: TGCGCCAGCAGCCCCACGCGGACAGGGCCCTCCTACGAGCAGTACTTC. Amino acid sequence: CASSPTRTGPSYEQYF.

Only a few counts were recorded for this clonotype. The chain is built from TRBV7-8 and TRBJ2-1, with 9 bases fitting TRBD2. The ends lost 8 bases at V and 9 bases at J; junction bases unmatched: 11. The CDR3 extends over 14 amino acids. Looked up from germline, CDR1 is SGHVS and CDR2 is FQNEAQ. Here the CDR3 DNA reads TGTGCCAGCGCGACCGGGGGACTAGCCTCTGAGCAGTTCTTC. Translation: CASATGGLASEQFF.

This chain connects TRBV5-1 to TRBJ2-1; 10 bases are shared with TRBD2. The CDR3 has 17 residues. V lost 4 bases and J lost 3; bases outside the gene matches: 10. Germline V CDR1 and CDR2: SGHRS, YFSETQ. The CDR3 sequence is CASSRRSAGGNYNEQFF. The CDR3 DNA reads TGCGCCAGCAGCAGAAGATCAGCGGGAGGGAACTACAATGAGCAGTTCTTC.

CDR3 nucleotide sequence: TGTGCCAGCAGCAAACCTACAGGGGGAACTGAAGCTTTCTTT. As protein: CASSKPTGGTEAFF. The chain employs TRBV28 and TRBJ1-1; 8 nucleotides match TRBD1. Losses at the gene ends were 6 bases for V and 5 bases for J; bases not matched to a gene: 8. Germline assignment: CDR1 MDHEN and CDR2 SYDVKM. The CDR3 sequence is 14 residues long. The full variable domain, completed using reference TRBV28 and TRBJ1-1, is DVKVTQSSRYLVKRTGEKVFLECVQDMDHENMFWYRQDPGLGLRLIYFSYDVKMKEKGDIPEGYSVSREKKERFSLILESASTNQTSMYLCASSKPTGGTEAFFGQGTRLTVV.

This chain links TRBV6-1 with TRBJ2-3, with a tentative D call TRBD1 (5 bases). Germline lookup yields CDR1 MNHNS and CDR2 SASEGT. Deletions cut 7 bases from V and 2 bases from J, with 10 bases between. This CDR3 comprises 13 residues. CDR3 protein: CASNVRDTDTQYF. CDR3 nucleotide sequence: TGTGCCAGCAACGTCAGGGACACAGATACGCAGTATTTT.

This clonotype has only a few counts. Here the CDR3 reads CASSVGVADVYEQYF. Written as DNA, the CDR3 is TGTGCCAGCAGCGTAGGGGTCGCCGACGTCTACGAGCAGTACTTC. The V and J genes are TRBV9 and TRBJ2-7; D call uncertain. CDR1 is SGDLS, CDR2 YYNGEE, per germline. The CDR3 spans 15 residues. V was shortened by 0 bases and J by 3 bases, with 13 bases between the two germline ends.

This clonotype came up a few times. The chain joins TRBV27 to TRBJ2-1; TRBD2 matches 8 bases. V trimming: 6 bases; J trimming: 9 bases; junction bases outside the gene matches: 22. This CDR3 has 18 residues. The germline CDR1 and CDR2 sequences are MNHEY and SMNVEV (reference sequence). The CDR3 here is CASSLSGWRGAKLGEQFF. The DNA of the CDR3 is TGTGCCAGCAGCCTCTCGGGGTGGCGGGGGGCGAAGCTGGGTGAGCAGTTCTTC.

The gene calls are TRBV4-1 and TRBJ1-1, with 9 bases identical to TRBD1. V trimming: 1 base; J trimming: 6 bases; junction bases outside the gene matches: 12. Germline CDR1 and CDR2: MGHRA and YSYEKL. The CDR3 totals 17 residues. The CDR3 region has the DNA TGCGCCAGCAGCCAAGCCTGGACCGGGACAGGGTACTCTGAAGCTTTCTTT. Translation gives CASSQAWTGTGYSEAFF.

The chain joins TRBV7-9 to TRBJ1-2; D ambiguous. There are 14 residues in the CDR3. Trimming shortened V by 5 bases and J by 1 base, and 11 bases separated the two germline ends. Germline V gives CDR1 SEHNR, CDR2 FQNEAQ (reference sequence). The CDR3 DNA reads as TGTGCCAGCAGCCACCGAGCGGTTAACTATGGCTACACCTTC. The encoded protein is CASSHRAVNYGYTF.

This clonotype was recorded a few times. V and J are TRBV2 and TRBJ2-3; possible D gene TRBD1, 5 bases. The V gene lost 5 bases and the J gene lost 0 bases, with 18 bases spanning the gap. Looked up from germline, CDR1 is SNHLY and CDR2 is FYNNEI. This CDR3 is 17 amino acids long. The CDR3 nucleotides are TGTGCCAGCAGTACACGGCCTCCGAAGGGGAGCACAGATACGCAGTATTTT. Amino acids: CASSTRPPKGSTDTQYF.

This chain connects TRBV29-1 to TRBJ1-4; D is perhaps TRBD1 (5 bases). Trimming removed 6 bases from V and 7 bases from J, with 15 bases in between. The CDR3 has 13 residues. Per germline, CDR1 SQVTM and CDR2 ANQGSEA. CDR3 sequence (DNA): TGCAGCGTGGCAGACAGAAGGGTTGAAAAACTGTTTTTT. Translation: CSVADRRVEKLFF.

This clonotype was observed a handful of times. The V call is TRBV27, the J call TRBJ2-7, with D perhaps matching TRBD1 (6 bases). Trimming left V 6 bases short and J 6 bases short, with 12 bases between. Germline assignment: CDR1 MNHEY and CDR2 SMNVEV (reference sequence). This CDR3 has 12 residues. CDR3 residues: CASRHTGFEQYF. In nucleotides, the CDR3 is TGTGCCAGCAGACACACAGGGTTCGAGCAGTACTTC.

This clonotype occurred a few times. This rearrangement joins TRBV20-1 to TRBJ2-7, with TRBD2 matching 8 bases. The CDR3 totals 15 residues. Germline CDR1 reads DFQATT; CDR2 reads SNEGSKA (reference sequence). J was trimmed by 1 base and V by 0 bases; bases with no gene match: 5. The chain's CDR3 is CSARDGERGSYEQYF. CDR3 sequence (DNA): TGCAGTGCTAGAGATGGGGAGCGGGGGTCCTACGAGCAGTACTTC.

For this clonotype: At one end the junction does not follow the germline gene, possibly because of a read error. The chain is built from TRBV12-3 or TRBV12-4 and TRBJ2-7; 7 bases align to TRBD1. The CDR3 contains 15 residues. The CDR3 DNA follows: TGTGCCGGCAGACTGACAGGGTTGTCCCTCTCCGAGCAGTACTTC. This translates into CAGRLTGLSLSEQYF.